The T cell receptor beta chain under discussion was sequenced for a study of OX40 agonist ivuxolimab in advanced cancers. Regarding the study as a whole: Clonal expansion from baseline to week 6 occurred in both CD4+ and CD8+ T cells. In a subset of nonresponders, normalized T-cell clonal expansion was also low.

Anyone with autoimmune disease history or systemic immunosuppression was excluded. About this clone itself: Its antigen is still unknown.

The CDR3 covers 16 residues. Between the trimmed V and J ends, which lost 3 bases and 0 bases, there was a span of 14 bases. Germline CDR1 is SGHTA and CDR2 is FQGNSA. Profiled with immunoSEQ multiplex PCR; TCRdb holds only in-frame clones, not every one. Among 57,000 or so clones listed, roughly nine tenths were seen once. The sequence was collected from an adult with an advanced solid tumor such as melanoma, head and neck, liver or kidney cancer. Here the sequenced sample was CD4+ or CD8+ T cells sorted from blood, taken in a trial of the OX40 agonist ivuxolimab. This chain joins TRBV7-2 and TRBJ1-2; the D gene is possibly TRBD1 (6 bases). DNA for the CDR3: TGTGCCAGCAGCTTTACAACAGGGTCAACTAACTATGGCTACACCTTC. Its protein is CASSFTTGSTNYGYTF. The entire variable domain, with the rest obtained from reference TRBV7-2 and TRBJ1-2, is as follows: GAGVSQSPSNKVTEKGKDVELRCDPISGHTALYWYRQSLGQGLEFLIYFQGNSAPDKSGLPSDRFSAERTGGSVSTLTIQRTQQEDSAVYLCASSFTTGSTNYGYTFGSGTRLTVV.